This TCR beta chain is from a study of human T cells and chemical hapten exposure. General observations from the study: With regard to DPC sensitization, TCRs above 1 in 1000 frequency did not change. There was alopecia in the donors, so their immune response may differ from that of healthy people.

Study processing details: From approximately 21,000 to 630,000 TCRs were found per sample, with a median of around 100,000. TCRdb reprocessed the RACE reads with MiXCR, giving one entry per CDR3 protein. The V and J calls here are based on TCRdb, not the publication. The sample includes about 140,000 distinct CDR3 sequences, 10% to 15% of them seen just once. In regard to this clonotype: Its antigen is undetermined.

Time point described: patch test 2, 6 weeks after DPC sensitization. Treatment specified: therapeutic diphenylcyclopropenone sensitization with weekly scalp DPC. This CDR3 region has 15 residues. V lost 10 bases and J 1 base, leaving 16 bases between the germline ends. From germline, CDR1 is SEHNR and CDR2 FQNEAQ (reference sequence). Material: whole blood, obtained in connection with sensitization to the hapten diphenylcyclopropenone (DPC). V usage is TRBV7-9 and J usage is TRBJ2-2; D gene unclear. The clonotype comes from a woman in her forties or fifties with alopecia areata. Some clones in this sample may be carry-over from other donors' samples. The CDR3 region has the DNA TGTGCCACCAGGCTCAGCCTAGGGAACACCGGGGAGCTGTTTTTT. Protein product: CATRLSLGNTGELFF.